Following are 8 T cell receptor beta chains from one sample sequenced in a study of PD-L1 blockade in urothelial cancer (dated by TCRdb to about 2017). The library was prepared using the immunoSEQ multiplex PCR assay. TCRdb obtained this table from immuneACCESS and retained in-frame rearrangements with V and J assigned. These tables miss some clones; where compared with another copy, unresolved V genes account for less than half of the shortfall, and the remainder is unexplained. In all, the sample holds 48,000 or so clones, and roughly 86% of those were seen once. The top ten constitute 10% of the sample. In the paper's terms, the time point label means: peripheral blood 6 weeks after treatment start. The sample in question was PBMCs, obtained around atezolizumab (anti-PD-L1) treatment. Receptors were obtained from a man aged 55-75 years with urothelial cancer.

A few counts support this clone. The genes are TRBV11-2 and TRBJ1-3, with TRBD1 identical over 7 bases. V trimming: 5 bases; J trimming: 0 bases; junction bases outside the gene matches: 7. The CDR3 consists of 16 residues. CDR1 SGHAT and CDR2 FQNNGV come from the germline V gene. The DNA for the CDR3 is TGTGCCAGCAGCCTCCAGACAGGGAGCTCTGGAAACACCATATATTTT. The encoded protein is CASSLQTGSSGNTIYF.

Only a few counts were recorded for this clone. The chain couples TRBV18 to TRBJ2-1; 7 nucleotides match TRBD1. CDR3 size: 15 residues. V gave up 3 bases and J gave up 2 bases; unmatched junction bases: 4. From germline, CDR1 is KGHSH and CDR2 LQKENI. The CDR3: CASSPGQRTYNEQFF. Written as DNA, the CDR3 is TGTGCCAGCTCACCGGGACAGAGAACCTACAATGAGCAGTTCTTC.

This rearrangement joins TRBV9 to TRBJ2-1, with 8 bases lining up with TRBD2. V lost 4 bases to trimming and J lost 4 bases; unmatched junction nucleotides: 13. Germline CDR1 reads SGDLS; CDR2 reads YYNGEE. The CDR3 runs to 17 residues. CDR3 nucleotide sequence: TGTGCCAGCAGCAGGACGGAGCGGGGGCCTTCTTACAATGAGCAGTTCTTC. This sequence encodes CASSRTERGPSYNEQFF.

The chain has TRBV6-8 and TRBJ2-1, with D possibly TRBD2 on 7 matching bases. This CDR3 has 17 residues. Trimming removed 0 bases from V and 7 bases from J, with 19 bases in between. CDR1 is MNHGY, CDR2 SAAAGT, per germline. The CDR3 nucleotides are TGTGCCAGCAGTTACTCGAAGGTTTGGGGGGGGCCTAATGAGCAGTTCTTC. Translation gives CASSYSKVWGGPNEQFF.

The chain combines TRBV6-1 with TRBJ2-1; 7 bases map to TRBD2. Trimming took 6 bases from V and 7 from J; bases not matched to a gene: 9. The length of the CDR3 is 14 residues. Germline V gene data show CDR1 as MNHNS and CDR2 as SASEGT. The CDR3 reads CASSRGGYSNEQFF. CDR3 sequence (DNA): TGTGCCAGCAGCCGGGGAGGGTACAGTAATGAGCAGTTCTTC.

This rearrangement joins TRBV28 to TRBJ1-1; 7 positions match TRBD1. CDR3 size: 13 residues. CDR1 and CDR2 from the germline V gene are MDHEN and SYDVKM. With V trimmed by 3 bases and J by 10 bases, 8 bases remained unmatched. The CDR3 DNA reads as TGTGCCAGCAGTTTGGGACAGCGCGGAGGAGCTTTCTTT. It specifies CASSLGQRGGAFF.

The chain couples TRBV5-6 to TRBJ2-3; 13 bases fit TRBD2. CDR3 length: 14 residues. Germline CDR1 reads SGHDT; CDR2 reads YYEEEE. CDR3 loop: CAATSGGATDTQYF. CDR3 in DNA: TGTGCGGCTACTAGCGGGGGGGCCACAGATACGCAGTATTTT.

The chain joins TRBV21-1 to TRBJ2-5; TRBD2 is the table's D call, not checked against the DNA. TRBV21-1 is a listed pseudogene. The CDR3 spans 24 residues. In nucleotides, the CDR3 is TGTGCCAGCAGCTGGGGGAGGGGAATGGGGGGTTTTTTCGGTCCCCAGACAAGATTAGAGACCCAGTACTTC. Its protein is CASSWGRGMGGFFGPQTRLETQYF.